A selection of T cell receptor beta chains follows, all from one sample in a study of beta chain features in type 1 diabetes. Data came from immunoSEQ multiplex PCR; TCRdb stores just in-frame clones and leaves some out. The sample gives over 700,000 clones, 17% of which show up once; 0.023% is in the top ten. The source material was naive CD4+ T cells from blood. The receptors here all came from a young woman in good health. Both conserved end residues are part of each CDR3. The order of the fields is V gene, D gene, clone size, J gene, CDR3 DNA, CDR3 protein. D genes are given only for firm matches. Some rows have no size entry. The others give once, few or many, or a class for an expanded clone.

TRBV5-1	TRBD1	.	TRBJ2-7	TGCGCCAGCAGCATTCCAGGGGGCGACGAGCAGTACTTC	CASSIPGGDEQYF
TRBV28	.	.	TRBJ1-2	TGTGCCAGCAGGGGTCCGGGGTACTCTAACTATGGCTACACCTTC	CASRGPGYSNYGYTF
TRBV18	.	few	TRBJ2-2	TGTGCCAGCTCACCAAATAGGCATCAGAACACCGGGGAGCTGTTTTTT	CASSPNRHQNTGELFF
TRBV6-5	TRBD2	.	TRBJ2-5	TGTGCCAGCAAATATCGAGGACTAGCAGAGACCCAGTACTTC	CASKYRGLAETQYF
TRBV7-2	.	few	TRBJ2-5	TGTGCCAGCAGCCGCCGGAGGGGGGTCTCAAGGGCTGAGACCCAGTACTTC	CASSRRRGVSRAETQYF
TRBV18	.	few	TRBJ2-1	TGTGCCAGCTCACCAATTTTAGGAGACAATGAGCAGTTCTTC	CASSPILGDNEQFF
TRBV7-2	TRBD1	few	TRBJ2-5	TGTGCCAGCAGCTTAGGGACAGGGAAAGAGACCCAGTACTTC	CASSLGTGKETQYF
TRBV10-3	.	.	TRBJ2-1	TGTGCCATCAGTGAGTCTTTTAGCTACCCTAAGGGTGAGCAGTTCTTC	CAISESFSYPKGEQFF
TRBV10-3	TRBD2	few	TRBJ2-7	TGTGCCATCAGTGTAGCCGGGACTAGGGTATACGAGCAGTACTTC	CAISVAGTRVYEQYF
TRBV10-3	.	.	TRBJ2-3	TGTGCCATCAGTTTTGCCAGCGGACGTAGCACAGATACGCAGTATTTT	CAISFASGRSTDTQYF
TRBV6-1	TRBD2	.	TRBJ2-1	TGTGCCAGCAGTGAAGCGGGGACTAGGGAATACAATGAGCAGTTCTTC	CASSEAGTREYNEQFF
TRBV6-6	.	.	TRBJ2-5	TGTGCCAGCAGTACACGACGAGCTGTACAAGAGACCCAGTACTTC	CASSTRRAVQETQYF
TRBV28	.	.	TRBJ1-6	TGTGCCAGCAGATCCGATAATTCACCCCTCCACTTT	CASRSDNSPLHF
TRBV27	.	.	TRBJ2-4	TGTGCCAGCAAACCAGGGGTCGCGGCCAAAAACATTCAGTACTTC	CASKPGVAAKNIQYF
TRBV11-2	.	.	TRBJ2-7	TGTGCCAGCAGCTTGGGGCTCGGAATCTACGAGCAGTACTTC	CASSLGLGIYEQYF
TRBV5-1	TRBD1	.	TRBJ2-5	TGCGCCAGCAGCTTGGGAGGGGGCCGGGTAATGGAGACCCAGTACTTC	CASSLGGGRVMETQYF
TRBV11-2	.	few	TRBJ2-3	TGTGCCAGCAGCTTCGGTGGGGCTTCAGATACGCAGTATTTT	CASSFGGASDTQYF
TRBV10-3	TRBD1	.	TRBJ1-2	TGTGCCATCAGGTCGACAGGGAATTACGGCTACACCTTC	CAIRSTGNYGYTF
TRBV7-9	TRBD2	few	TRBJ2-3	TGTGCCAGCGCGTGGGGGATTGGACTAGCGGGAGCAGATACGCAGTATTTT	CASAWGIGLAGADTQYF
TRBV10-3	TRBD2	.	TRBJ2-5	TGTGCCATCAGTGGGACTAGCGGGAGGGCTGTTCAAGAGACCCAGTACTTC	CAISGTSGRAVQETQYF
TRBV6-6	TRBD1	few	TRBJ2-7	TGTGCCAGCAGTTCGGCAGGGGGATACGAGCAGTACTTC	CASSSAGGYEQYF
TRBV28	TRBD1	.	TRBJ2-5	TGTGCCAGCAGCTCCCCCCACCGGGACAGGGACGTGACCCAGTACTTC	CASSSPHRDRDVTQYF
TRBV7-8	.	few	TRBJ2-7	TGTGCCAGCAGCGCATCCGACAGAGTTTTACCTTACGAGCAGTACTTC	CASSASDRVLPYEQYF
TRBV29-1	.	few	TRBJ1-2	TGCAGCGTTGCTGGGGGGGCGCAATATGGCTACACCTTC	CSVAGGAQYGYTF
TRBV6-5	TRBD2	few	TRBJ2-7	TGTGCCAGCACACGACTAGCGGGAGGATACGAGCAGTACTTC	CASTRLAGGYEQYF
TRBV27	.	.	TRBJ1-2	TGTGCCAGCAGCTCAATTGCCGACAGGTTCGGCTACACCTTC	CASSSIADRFGYTF
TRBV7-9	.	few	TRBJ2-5	TGTGCCAGCAGCTTACAGGCTCAAGAGACCCAGTACTTC	CASSLQAQETQYF
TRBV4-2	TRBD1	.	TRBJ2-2	TGTGCCAGCAGCCGCTCCGGGACAGGGGAGAACACCGGGGAGCTGTTTTTT	CASSRSGTGENTGELFF
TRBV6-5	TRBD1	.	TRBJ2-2	TGTGCCAGCAGCACAACAGGGGCGGCCGGGGAGCTGTTTTTT	CASSTTGAAGELFF
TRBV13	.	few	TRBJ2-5	TGTGCCAGCAGCTCAGGCCCCGGGGAGACCCAGTACTTC	CASSSGPGETQYF
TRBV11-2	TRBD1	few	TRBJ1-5	TGTGCCAGCAGCTTGGGACAGGGAAATCAGCCCCAGCATTTT	CASSLGQGNQPQHF
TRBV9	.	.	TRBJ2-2	TGTGCCAGCAGCTACGGAGGGGGGACCGGGGAGCTGTTTTTT	CASSYGGGTGELFF
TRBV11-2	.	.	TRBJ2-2	TGTGCCAGCAGCTTGCTCTTTACCGGGGAGCTGTTTTTT	CASSLLFTGELFF
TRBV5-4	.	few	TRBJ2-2	TGTGCCAGCAGGGTCGGAACCGGGGAGCTGTTTTTT	CASRVGTGELFF
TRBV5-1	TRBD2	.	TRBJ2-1	TGCGCCAGCAGCACTGCCGGGACTAGCTACAATGAGCAGTTCTTC	CASSTAGTSYNEQFF
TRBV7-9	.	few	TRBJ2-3	TGTGCCAGCACCCAAAGGACCACGGGTACGCAGTATTTT	CASTQRTTGTQYF
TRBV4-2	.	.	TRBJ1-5	TGTGCCAGCAGCCAAGGAGTCGGGGCGAGCAATCAGCCCCAGCATTTT	CASSQGVGASNQPQHF
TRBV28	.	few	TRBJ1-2	TGTGCCAGCAGTCGAGACTCACTGTCCCGCGGCTATGGCTACACCTTC	CASSRDSLSRGYGYTF
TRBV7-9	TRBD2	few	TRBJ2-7	TGTGCCAGCAGCCCCTTGGGGGGGGCTAGCGGGACCCTTTCCTACGAGCAGTACTTC	CASSPLGGASGTLSYEQYF
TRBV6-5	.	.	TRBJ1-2	TGTGCCAGCAGGCCGGGACACGGGTATGGTGGCTACACCTTC	CASRPGHGYGGYTF
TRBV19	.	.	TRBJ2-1	TGTGCCAGTAAGGCGGCGGGAGCCAGGGGTGAGCAGTTCTTC	CASKAAGARGEQFF
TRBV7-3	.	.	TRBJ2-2	TGTGCCAGCAGCTTAACTGACTACACCGGGGAGCTGTTTTTT	CASSLTDYTGELFF
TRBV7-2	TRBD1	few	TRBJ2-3	TGTGCCAGCCGGGGACAGGGCGGCACAGATACGCAGTATTTT	CASRGQGGTDTQYF
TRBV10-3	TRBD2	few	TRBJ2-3	TGTGCCATCAGTCAGCGGGAAAGCACAGATACGCAGTATTTT	CAISQRESTDTQYF
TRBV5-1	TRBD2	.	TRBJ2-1	TGCGCCAGCAGCTTGGGCGGGAGCTCCTACAATGAGCAGTTCTTC	CASSLGGSSYNEQFF
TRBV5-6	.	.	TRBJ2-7	TGTGCCAGCAGCCGTCGGACAGGGAGGGGCGAGCAGTACTTC	CASSRRTGRGEQYF
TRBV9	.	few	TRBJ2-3	TGTGCCAGCAGCAAGAGCGGGAGCACAGATACGCAGTATTTT	CASSKSGSTDTQYF